The clone carrying this T cell receptor (beta chain) has a handful of counts. The target antigen is unknown. This specimen belongs to a study of cytomegalovirus exposure and HLA in healthy donors. As for the study in general: There were 100 million to 120 million unique TCR beta sequences, drawn from approximately 180 million T cells, in an earlier analysis.

The study ran its PCR with 60 Vbeta and 13 Jbeta primers. The table came from immunoSEQ multiplex PCR; TCRdb's copy has only in-frame clones and leaves some out. In the table there are about 130,000 clones, under 85% of which are singletons. The CDR3 runs to 15 residues. Germline assignment: CDR1 ENHRY and CDR2 SYGVKD. V dropped 3 bases and J dropped 4; count of bases not matched to a gene: 5. General observations from the study: In a later analysis, TCR association rates varied by HLA locus: DRB1 most, HLA-C fewest. According to a later analysis, most TCR beta chains associated with CMV appeared HLA-restricted. A further, later analysis showed that HLA-associated TCR beta chains (compared with equally common others) were more clonally expanded.

Input material: PBMCs. The receptor was derived from a male donor in good health and CMV-seropositive. V usage is TRBV10-3 and J usage is TRBJ2-1; 8 nucleotides match TRBD2. The CDR3 DNA follows: TGTGCCATCAGTGACCGGCGGGGGGTATACAATGAGCAGTTCTTC. This translates into CAISDRRGVYNEQFF.